The 30 T cell receptor beta chains below were found in one sample sequenced in a study of T cells in Graves' hyperthyroidism and ophthalmopathy. Using RNA transcripts as the source, TCR beta CDR3 regions were amplified. Initially, a first-round RT-PCR of the TCR CDR3 employed the HTBI primer set. A single record per CDR3 protein comes from TCRdb applying MiXCR to the multiplex PCR reads. There are 450,000 to 700,000 distinct CDR3 sequences in the sample; roughly 46% occur only once, and roughly 19% lies in the top ten. The sequenced material came from peripheral blood or thyroid tissue (not recorded which). These receptors came from an adult woman with Graves' disease, either hyperthyroidism or ophthalmopathy (not recorded which).

This sequence joins TRBV11-2 and TRBJ2-7; no reliable D call. The CDR3 length is 11 residues. V was clipped by 3 bases and J by 9 bases, with 9 bases between them. Germline V CDR1 and CDR2: SGHAT, FQNNGV. CDR3 bases: TGTGCCAGCAGCTTTATGGACGGGCAGTACTTC. Its translation: CASSFMDGQYF. The variable domain in full, completed from reference TRBV11-2 and TRBJ2-7, reads EAGVAQSPRYKIIEKRQSVAFWCNPISGHATLYWYQQILGQGPKLLIQFQNNGVVDDSQLPKDRFSAERLKGVDSTLKIQPAKLEDSAVYLCASSFMDGQYFGPGTRLTVT.

There are a few counts of this clonotype. The chain carries TRBV19 and TRBJ1-1; possible D gene TRBD1, 5 bases. Looked up from germline, CDR1 is LNHDA and CDR2 is SQIVND (reference sequence). The CDR3 consists of 13 residues. V lost 8 bases to trimming and J lost 0 bases, with 10 bases between them. The CDR3 DNA reads TGTGCCAGTCAAAAGGGGTTGAACACTGAAGCTTTCTTT. Translating gives CASQKGLNTEAFF.

The chain links TRBV7-2 to TRBJ1-2, with D unresolved. Looked up from germline, CDR1 is SGHTA and CDR2 is FQGNSA. The CDR3 runs 12 residues. CDR3 protein: CATSQFFYGYTF. CDR3 nucleotides: TGTGCAACCAGTCAGTTCTTCTATGGCTACACCTTC.

This clonotype was counted a single time. The V and J genes are TRBV12-3 or TRBV12-4 and TRBJ2-7, with 9 positions matching TRBD2. The J segment lost 2 bases and the V segment lost 7 bases, leaving 6 bases of the junction unmatched. CDR3 length equals 14 residues. CDR3 loop: CASTRAGGPYEQYF. The DNA for the CDR3 is TGTGCCAGCACCAGAGCGGGGGGCCCCTACGAGCAGTACTTC.

The chain is built from TRBV7-2 and TRBJ1-2; maybe TRBD1 (5 bases). V gave up 5 bases and J gave up 4 bases, with 20 bases separating them. The CDR3 length is 16 residues. Germline V lookup: CDR1 SGHTA, CDR2 FQGNSA. CDR3 protein: CASSPLGDGILYGYTF. CDR3 in DNA: TGTGCCAGCAGCCCCCTCGGGGACGGCATCCTCTATGGCTACACCTTC.

This clonotype was recorded many times. V is TRBV5-1 and J is TRBJ2-2, with D possibly matching TRBD2 (5 bases). V gave up 3 bases and J gave up 5 bases, with 14 bases separating them. The V gene's germline CDR1 is SGHRS and CDR2 YFSETQ. CDR3 length equals 15 residues. CDR3 DNA sequence: TGCGCCAGCAGCTGGAACACGGACTTTACCGGGGAGCTGTTTTTT. It is translated as CASSWNTDFTGELFF.

This clonotype was detected many times. The rearrangement uses TRBV6-5 and TRBJ2-7; D perhaps matches TRBD2 (5 bases). Germline loops: CDR1 MNHEY, CDR2 SVGAGI. Trimming stripped 0 bases from V and 0 bases from J, with 9 bases between. This CDR3 is built from 15 residues. The CDR3 nucleotides read TGTGCCAGCAGTTACTCGATCGGGGACTCCTACGAGCAGTACTTC. This gives the protein CASSYSIGDSYEQYF.

This clonotype was detected only a few times. This rearrangement joins TRBV6-5 to TRBJ2-7, with unresolved D. CDR1 and CDR2 from the germline V gene are MNHEY and SVGAGI. Trimming took off 0 bases at V and 1 base at J, with 13 bases between the two ends. The CDR3 spans 16 residues. The CDR3 DNA follows: TGTGCCAGCAGTTACTCGTGGCAAGACCAATCCTACGAGCAGTACTTC. This gives the protein CASSYSWQDQSYEQYF.

This clonotype was counted many times. The rearrangement links TRBV7-9 to TRBJ2-7, with 9 bases matching TRBD1. The germline V gene has CDR1 SEHNR and CDR2 FQNEAQ (reference sequence). This CDR3 is built from 16 residues. V lost 5 bases and J lost 2; bases outside the gene matches: 10. The CDR3 DNA reads TGTGCCAGCAGCGACAAGGGACAGGGAGCCCCCTACGAGCAGTACTTC. This sequence encodes CASSDKGQGAPYEQYF.

The gene calls are TRBV29-1 and TRBJ1-5; 7 bases map to TRBD1. This CDR3 is built from 14 residues. After removal of 8 bases from V and 2 bases from J, the junction contained 9 bases not matched to a gene. Per the germline V gene, CDR1 is SQVTM and CDR2 is ANQGSEA. The CDR3 here is CSPSTGHGNQPQHF. The CDR3 DNA is TGCAGCCCCTCGACAGGGCACGGCAATCAGCCCCAGCATTTT.

There are a few counts of this clonotype. V is TRBV10-2 and J is TRBJ1-2; possible D gene TRBD1, 5 bases. Germline CDR1 reads WSHSY; CDR2 reads SAAADI. The CDR3 is 14 amino acids. Trimming took off 1 base at V and 2 bases at J, with 8 bases between the two ends. The CDR3 coding sequence is TGCGCCAGCAGTGAGTTTCCAGGGAACTATGGCTACACCTTC. Its translation: CASSEFPGNYGYTF.

A few counts support this clonotype. The chain is built from TRBV5-1 and TRBJ2-5; TRBD2 aligns across 10 bases. The CDR3 length is 16 residues. CDR1 SGHRS and CDR2 YFSETQ come from the germline V gene. Trimming removed 1 base from V and 2 bases from J; junction bases left unmatched: 5. CDR3: CASSLTSGDTQETQYF. For the CDR3, the DNA is TGCGCCAGCAGCTTGACTAGCGGGGACACACAAGAGACCCAGTACTTC.

This clonotype was counted many times. The rearrangement links TRBV5-1 to TRBJ1-2, with unresolved D. CDR3 length equals 15 residues. Looked up from germline, CDR1 is SGHRS and CDR2 is YFSETQ. V lost 0 bases, J lost 6 bases, and 15 bases lay in between. In DNA form, the CDR3 reads TGCGCCAGCAGCTTGGAGGGCAGGAGAAATGATGGCTACACCTTC. It is translated as CASSLEGRRNDGYTF.

In regard to this clonotype: One end of the junction does not line up with germline, which may come from a read error. The chain employs TRBV2 and TRBJ2-6; D not certain. This CDR3 comprises 14 residues. Germline values: CDR1 SNHLY, CDR2 FYNNEI. CDR3 region: CASSFVSVANVLTF. Written as DNA, the CDR3 is TGTGCCAGCAGCTTCGTGTCTGTGGCCAACGTCCTGACTTTC.

There are many counts of this clonotype. The V call is TRBV9, the J call TRBJ2-7; weak D call: TRBD2 (5 bases). Germline V gene data show CDR1 as SGDLS and CDR2 as YYNGEE. The CDR3 is 14 amino acids. The V and J ends lost 0 bases and 1 base respectively, with 8 bases between them. The CDR3 region has the DNA TGTGCCAGCAGCGTAGGAGGGTGGTCCTACGAGCAGTACTTC. Translating it yields CASSVGGWSYEQYF.

The chain couples TRBV20-1 to TRBJ2-5, with D possibly being TRBD2 (5 bases). The CDR3 extends over 14 amino acids. CDR1 and CDR2 from the germline V gene are DFQATT and SNEGSKA (reference sequence). V gave up 1 base and J gave up 4 bases, with 13 bases separating them. The CDR3 coding sequence is TGCAGTGCTAGAGCCAGGACCGGAGGAGAGACCCAGTACTTC. It codes for CSARARTGGETQYF.

This clonotype was seen at least ten times. The rearrangement uses TRBV9 and TRBJ2-7; 7 positions match TRBD1. The germline CDR1 and CDR2 sequences are SGDLS and YYNGEE. V shed 2 bases, J shed 3 bases, and the junction held 5 bases outside the gene matches. There are 14 residues in the CDR3. The CDR3, as DNA: TGTGCCAGCAGCGTTGGGACAGCACACTACGAGCAGTACTTC. Translated: CASSVGTAHYEQYF.

In its sample, this clonotype was seen many times. The chain joins TRBV9 to TRBJ2-7; 8 bases map to TRBD1. The ends lost 3 bases at V and 0 bases at J; junction bases unmatched: 5. Germline V CDR1 and CDR2: SGDLS, YYNGEE. The CDR3 is made up of 15 amino acids. Here the CDR3 reads CASSAGQGRSYEQYF. The CDR3 bases are TGTGCCAGCAGCGCCGGACAGGGACGCTCCTACGAGCAGTACTTC.

V gene TRBV14 combines with J gene TRBJ1-1; tentatively, D is TRBD1 (5 bases). The length of the CDR3 is 13 residues. V shed 1 base and J shed 8 bases, with 11 bases lying between them. Germline V gives CDR1 SGHDN, CDR2 FVKESK. CDR3 in DNA: TGTGCCAGCAGCCAAGTTCCTGGGGCCGAAGCTTTCTTT. Translation gives CASSQVPGAEAFF. Full variable domain (missing parts from reference TRBV14 and TRBJ1-1): EAGVTQFPSHSVIEKGQTVTLRCDPISGHDNLYWYRRVMGKEIKFLLHFVKESKQDESGMPNNRFLAERTGGTYSTLKVQPAELEDSGVYFCASSQVPGAEAFFGQGTRLTVV.

This clonotype has just a few counts. The junction shows a germline mismatch at one end, possibly a read error. The chain is built from TRBV6-1 and TRBJ1-6, with a possible D match to TRBD1 (6 bases). There are 16 residues in the CDR3. Germline CDR1 reads MNHNS; CDR2 reads SASEGT. CDR3 region: CASSEKTGSDNSPLHF. In DNA form, the CDR3 reads TGTGCCAGCAGTGAGAAGACAGGCTCCGATAATTCACCCCTCCACTTT.

The CDR3 nucleotides are TGCAGTGCTCCCCGGACAGGGGGGTTTTTCGGCTACACCTTC. This encodes CSAPRTGGFFGYTF. The V gene is TRBV20-1, the J gene TRBJ1-2; 10 bases fit TRBD1. V lost 5 bases, J lost 8 bases, and 11 bases stayed unmatched. This CDR3 has 14 amino acids. Germline assignment: CDR1 DFQATT and CDR2 SNEGSKA (reference sequence).

This clonotype was observed a handful of times. The chain uses TRBV29-1 and TRBJ2-6; D call uncertain. The CDR3 sequence is 13 residues long. Trimming stripped 5 bases from V and 0 bases from J, with 5 bases between. Germline CDR1 and CDR2: SQVTM and ANQGSEA. The CDR3 coding sequence is TGCAGCGTTAGTAGCTCTGGGGCCAACGTCCTGACTTTC. Protein product: CSVSSSGANVLTF.

The V call is TRBV15, the J call TRBJ1-4; 7 bases match TRBD1. The V gene's germline CDR1 is LNHNV and CDR2 YYDKDF (reference sequence). The CDR3 sequence is 14 residues long. V dropped 8 bases and J dropped 3; count of bases not matched to a gene: 6. CDR3 sequence reads: CATDKDRPNEKLFF. The CDR3 nucleotides read TGTGCCACCGACAAGGACAGGCCTAATGAAAAACTGTTTTTT.

The V and J genes are TRBV11-1 and TRBJ2-6, with D maybe TRBD1 (6 bases). Germline-derived CDR1 and CDR2 are SGHAT and FQDESV (reference sequence). V gave up 5 bases and J gave up 0 bases, with 14 bases separating them. This CDR3 has 17 amino acids. In DNA, the CDR3 is TGTGCCAGCAGCGTCCGGGACACTTTCTCTGGGGCCAACGTCCTGACTTTC. Translation: CASSVRDTFSGANVLTF.

This chain links TRBV20-1 with TRBJ1-6, with a tentative D call TRBD1 (5 bases). Trimming shortened V by 6 bases and J by 8 bases, and 14 bases separated the two germline ends. The germline gives CDR1 DFQATT, CDR2 SNEGSKA (reference sequence). The CDR3 covers 13 residues. The CDR3 loop is CSALTGLHSPLHF. Written as DNA, the CDR3 is TGCAGTGCCCTGACGGGGCTGCATTCACCCCTCCACTTT.

This chain joins TRBV2 and TRBJ1-4; a weak D match, TRBD1 (5 bases). Germline values: CDR1 SNHLY, CDR2 FYNNEI. This CDR3 region has 15 residues. V dropped 4 bases and J dropped 4 bases, with 13 bases sitting between them. The CDR3: CASSGRDGINEKLFF. CDR3 DNA: TGTGCCAGCAGTGGAAGGGACGGGATTAATGAAAAACTGTTTTTT.

Details on this clonotype: Relative to the germline gene, one junction end is altered; a read error may explain this. The chain uses TRBV20-1 and TRBJ2-7; 9 positions match TRBD2. The germline V gene encodes CDR1 DFQATT and CDR2 SNEGSKA (reference sequence). CDR3 length: 15 amino acids. CDR3 coding DNA: TGCAGTGCTAGACGGCTAGCGGGACTCACCGGGGAGCTGTACTTC. This translates into CSARRLAGLTGELYF.

The chain is built from TRBV20-1 and TRBJ1-5, with a possible D match to TRBD1 (5 bases). The CDR3 has 13 residues. Trimming removed 6 bases from V and 6 bases from J, with 15 bases in between. CDR1 and CDR2 (germline): DFQATT, SNEGSKA (reference sequence). The CDR3 DNA follows: TGCAGTGCCGGCCACCAGGGTGGTCAGCCCCAGCATTTT. It translates to CSAGHQGGQPQHF.

CDR3 sequence (DNA): TGTGCCAGCAGCTGGGGGACAGGGGGCGCCAACCCCTACGAGCAGTACTTC. Translation: CASSWGTGGANPYEQYF. The gene calls are TRBV5-5 and TRBJ2-7, with 12 bases lining up with TRBD1. In germline, CDR1 is SGHKS, CDR2 YYEKEE (reference sequence). This CDR3 has 17 residues. V lost 3 bases and J lost 2; bases outside the gene matches: 9.

This sequence joins TRBV6-2 or TRBV6-3 and TRBJ1-1; the match to TRBD1 covers 10 bases. CDR1 and CDR2 from the germline V gene are MNHEY and SVGEGT. This CDR3 is 17 amino acids long. Trimming removed 4 bases from V and 4 bases from J; junction bases left unmatched: 12. The CDR3 sequence: CASSLAGDRGRGTEAFF. The CDR3, as DNA: TGTGCCAGCAGTTTAGCCGGGGACAGGGGAAGGGGCACTGAAGCTTTCTTT.